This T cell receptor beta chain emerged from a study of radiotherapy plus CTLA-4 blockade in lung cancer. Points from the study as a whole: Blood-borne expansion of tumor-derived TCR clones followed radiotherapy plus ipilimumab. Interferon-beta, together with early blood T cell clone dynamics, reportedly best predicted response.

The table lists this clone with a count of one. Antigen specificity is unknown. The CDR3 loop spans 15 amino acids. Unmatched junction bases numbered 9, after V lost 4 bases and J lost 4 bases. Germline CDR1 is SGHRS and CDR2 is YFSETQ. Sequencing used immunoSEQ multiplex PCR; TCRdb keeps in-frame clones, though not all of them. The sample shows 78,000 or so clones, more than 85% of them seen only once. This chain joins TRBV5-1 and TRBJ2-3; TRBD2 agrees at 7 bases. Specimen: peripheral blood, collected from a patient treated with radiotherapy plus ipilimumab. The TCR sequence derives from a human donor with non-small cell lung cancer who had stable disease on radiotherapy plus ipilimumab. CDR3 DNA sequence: TGCGCCAGCAGCCTAATAGCGGGCACTTCAGATACGCAGTATTTT. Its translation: CASSLIAGTSDTQYF.